The text below deals with one TCR beta chain. No antigen is known for it. There are 13 residues in the CDR3. V was trimmed by 0 bases and J by 10 bases, leaving 8 bases between them. Germline V gene lookup returns CDR1 SGDLS and CDR2 YYNGEE. This sample is drawn from a study of CD8+ T cells in alopecia areata. RNA was isolated and reverse transcribed to cDNA, the sequencing template. TCRdb's copy holds only in-frame clones and misses some; the assay was immunoSEQ multiplex PCR. The sample consists of roughly 250,000 clones, 67% of them appearing once. Points from the study as a whole: Especially in alopecia totalis/universalis, lesional scalp showed greater clonality than normal scalp did.

This chain joins TRBV9 and TRBJ1-6, with D unclear. This clonotype was sampled from a human donor with alopecia areata. The starting material was CD4+ T cells sorted from blood, obtained at week 0. CDR3 nucleotides: TGTGCCAGCAGCGTAGGGGGTCACTCACCCCTCCACTTT. This codes for CASSVGGHSPLHF.